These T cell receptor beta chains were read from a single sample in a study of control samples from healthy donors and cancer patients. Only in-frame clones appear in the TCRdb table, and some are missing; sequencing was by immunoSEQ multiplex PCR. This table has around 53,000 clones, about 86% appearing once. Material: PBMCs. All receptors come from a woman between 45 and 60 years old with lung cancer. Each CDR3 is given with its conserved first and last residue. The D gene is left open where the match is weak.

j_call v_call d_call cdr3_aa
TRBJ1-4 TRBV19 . CASSPRTGEKLFF
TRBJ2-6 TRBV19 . CASSIGMGRASGANVLTF
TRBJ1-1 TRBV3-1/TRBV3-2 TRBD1 CASSQGQGAGEAFF
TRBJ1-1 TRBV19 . CASSRGGSGTEAFF
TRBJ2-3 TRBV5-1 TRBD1 CASSPDRATDTQYF
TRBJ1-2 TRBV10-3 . CAISESRRREGSYGYTF
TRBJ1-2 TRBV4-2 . CASSQEVGAANYGYTF
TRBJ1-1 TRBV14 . CASSQVSHEAFF
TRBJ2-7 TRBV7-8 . CASSLADPSYEQYF
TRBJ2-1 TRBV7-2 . CASSWYGTPAQFF
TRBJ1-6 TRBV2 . CASSAAGPGSPLHF